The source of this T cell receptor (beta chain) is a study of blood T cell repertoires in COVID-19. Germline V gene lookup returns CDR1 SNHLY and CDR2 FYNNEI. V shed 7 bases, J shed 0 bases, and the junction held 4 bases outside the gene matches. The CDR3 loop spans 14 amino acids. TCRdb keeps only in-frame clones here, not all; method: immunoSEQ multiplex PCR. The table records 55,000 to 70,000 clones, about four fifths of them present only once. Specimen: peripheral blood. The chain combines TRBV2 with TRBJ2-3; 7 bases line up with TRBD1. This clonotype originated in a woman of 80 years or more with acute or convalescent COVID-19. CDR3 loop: CASNRQGSTDTQYF. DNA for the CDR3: TGTGCCAGCAATCGACAGGGAAGCACAGATACGCAGTATTTT.